This T cell receptor (beta chain) was observed in a study of blood T cells in healthy people across ages. Whole-study context: About one barcoded beta molecule per two T cells came from capture by template switching.

General study results and limits: Among long-lived donors, naive CD4+ cells were more numerous and diversity higher than in aged donors.

A second roughly 6 to 12 cycle PCR used barcoded and J-beta primers. In TCRdb, the 5' RACE reads were re-called with MiXCR into one record per CDR3 protein. The table shows a few hundred thousand distinct CDR3 sequences, with about 28% occurring only once. Isolated per sample were at least 7 million PBMCs. On this clonotype: The antigen remains unidentified.

The same sample was also studied in work on T cells of mothers and their children. That work contributes: A handful of children and their three healthy Caucasian mothers were the donors.

This TCR was sampled from a boy between 2 and 10 years old in good health. The sequenced sample consisted of blood.

CDR3 nucleotide sequence: TGTGCCAGCAGTTACTTTGAGGGATCTGGTCAGCCCCAGCATTTT. It codes for CASSYFEGSGQPQHF. This chain joins TRBV6-2 or TRBV6-3 and TRBJ1-5; no clear D gene. This CDR3 has 15 amino acids. The ends were cut back, 1 base at V and 6 bases at J, with 13 bases in the middle. CDR1 MNHEY and CDR2 SVGEGT come from the germline V gene.